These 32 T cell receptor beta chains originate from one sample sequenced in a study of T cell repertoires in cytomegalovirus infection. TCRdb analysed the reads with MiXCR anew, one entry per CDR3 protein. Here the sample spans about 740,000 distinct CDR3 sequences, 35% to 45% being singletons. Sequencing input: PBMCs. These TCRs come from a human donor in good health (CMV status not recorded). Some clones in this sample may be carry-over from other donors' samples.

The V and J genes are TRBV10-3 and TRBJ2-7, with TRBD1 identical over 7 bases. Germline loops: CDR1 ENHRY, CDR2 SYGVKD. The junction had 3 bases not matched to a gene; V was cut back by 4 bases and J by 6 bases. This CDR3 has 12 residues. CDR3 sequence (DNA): TGTGCCATCAGTGTACAGGGGTCCGAGCAGTACTTC. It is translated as CAISVQGSEQYF.

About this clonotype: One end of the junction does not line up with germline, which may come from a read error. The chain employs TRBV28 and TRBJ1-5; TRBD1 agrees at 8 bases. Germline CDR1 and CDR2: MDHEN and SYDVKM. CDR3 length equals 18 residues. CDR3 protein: CASSPPTGVGTRHQPQPF. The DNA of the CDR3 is TGTGCCAGCAGTCCGCCGACAGGGGTTGGGACGCGCCATCAGCCCCAGCCTTTT.

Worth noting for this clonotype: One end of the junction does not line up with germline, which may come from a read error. CDR3 bases: TGTTCCAGCAGCCCTAGGACTAGCGGGGGGGACAGGACCGGGGAGCTGTTTTTT. Its protein product is CSSSPRTSGGDRTGELFF. This rearrangement joins TRBV4-2 to TRBJ2-2, with TRBD2 matching 15 bases. This CDR3 contains 18 residues. In germline, CDR1 is LGHNA, CDR2 YNFKEQ.

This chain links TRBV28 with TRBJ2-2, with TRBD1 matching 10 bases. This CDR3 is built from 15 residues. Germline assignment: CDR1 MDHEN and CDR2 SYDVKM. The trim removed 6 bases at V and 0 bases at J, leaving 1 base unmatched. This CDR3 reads CASRGTGANTGELFF. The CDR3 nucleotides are TGTGCCAGCAGGGGGACAGGGGCGAACACCGGGGAGCTGTTTTTT.

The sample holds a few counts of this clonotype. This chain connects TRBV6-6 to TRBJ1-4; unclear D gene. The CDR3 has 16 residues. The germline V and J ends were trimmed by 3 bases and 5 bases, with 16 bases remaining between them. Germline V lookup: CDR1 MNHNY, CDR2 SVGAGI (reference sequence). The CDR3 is CASSYRDPPPNEKLFF. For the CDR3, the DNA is TGTGCCAGCAGTTATCGAGACCCTCCTCCGAATGAAAAACTGTTTTTT.

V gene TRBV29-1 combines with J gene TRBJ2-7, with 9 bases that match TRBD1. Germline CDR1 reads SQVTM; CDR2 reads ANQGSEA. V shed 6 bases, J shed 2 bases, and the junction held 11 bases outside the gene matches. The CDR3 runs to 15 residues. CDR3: CSVAPGDREPYEQYF. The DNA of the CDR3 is TGCAGCGTGGCACCAGGGGACAGGGAACCCTACGAGCAGTACTTC.

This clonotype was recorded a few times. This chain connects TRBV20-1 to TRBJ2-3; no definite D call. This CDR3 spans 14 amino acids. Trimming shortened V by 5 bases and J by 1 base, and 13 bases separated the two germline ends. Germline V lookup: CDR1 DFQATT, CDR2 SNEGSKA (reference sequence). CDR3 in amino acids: CSAWATFGTDTQYF. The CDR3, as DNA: TGCAGTGCTTGGGCGACATTTGGCACAGATACGCAGTATTTT.

DNA for the CDR3: TGTGCCAGCAGCTTTGGTCTAGCGGGAGGGATCAATGAGCAGTTCTTC. Residues: CASSFGLAGGINEQFF. The chain combines TRBV5-6 with TRBJ2-1; TRBD2 matches at 12 bases. The CDR3 contains 16 residues. The V segment lost 2 bases and the J segment 6 bases; nucleotides outside the gene matches: 6. Germline values: CDR1 SGHDT, CDR2 YYEEEE.

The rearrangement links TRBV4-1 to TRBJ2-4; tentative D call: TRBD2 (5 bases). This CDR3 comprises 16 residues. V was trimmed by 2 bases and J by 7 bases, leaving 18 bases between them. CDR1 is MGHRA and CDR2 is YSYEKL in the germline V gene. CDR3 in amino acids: CASSQLLDYRFNIQYF. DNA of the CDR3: TGCGCCAGCAGCCAACTCCTCGACTATCGGTTCAACATTCAGTACTTC.

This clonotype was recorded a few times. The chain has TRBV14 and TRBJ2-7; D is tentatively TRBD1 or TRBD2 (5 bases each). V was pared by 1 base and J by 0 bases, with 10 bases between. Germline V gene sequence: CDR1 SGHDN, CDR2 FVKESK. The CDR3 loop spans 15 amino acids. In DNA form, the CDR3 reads TGTGCCAGCAGCCAAGTAGCAGGGAGCTCCTACGAGCAGTACTTC. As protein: CASSQVAGSSYEQYF. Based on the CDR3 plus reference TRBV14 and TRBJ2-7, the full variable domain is EAGVTQFPSHSVIEKGQTVTLRCDPISGHDNLYWYRRVMGKEIKFLLHFVKESKQDESGMPNNRFLAERTGGTYSTLKVQPAELEDSGVYFCASSQVAGSSYEQYFGPGTRLTVT.

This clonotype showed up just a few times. CDR3 coding DNA: TGTGCCAGCAGCTTAGATGCGGGAGTGTATAATGAGCAGTTCTTC. Protein sequence: CASSLDAGVYNEQFF. V is TRBV7-6 and J is TRBJ2-1; 7 bases are shared with TRBD2. The J segment lost 7 bases and the V segment lost 1 base, leaving 7 bases of the junction unmatched. Germline V gene lookup returns CDR1 SGHVS and CDR2 FNYEAQ. The CDR3 runs 15 residues.

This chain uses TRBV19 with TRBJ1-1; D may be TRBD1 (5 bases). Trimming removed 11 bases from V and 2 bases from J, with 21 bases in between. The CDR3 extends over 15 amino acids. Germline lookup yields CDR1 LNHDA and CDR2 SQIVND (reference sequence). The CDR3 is CASRRGHLSNTEAFF. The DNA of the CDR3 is TGTGCCTCCAGGCGAGGACACCTCTCTAACACTGAAGCTTTCTTT.

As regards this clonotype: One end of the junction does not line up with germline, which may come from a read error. The CDR3 DNA follows: TGTGCCAGCTCTCCACACGTGGACACTGAAGCTTTCTTT. Translated, it gives CASSPHVDTEAFF. This rearrangement joins TRBV18 to TRBJ1-1; D remains unclear. The CDR3 runs to 13 residues. Germline lookup yields CDR1 KGHSH and CDR2 LQKENI.

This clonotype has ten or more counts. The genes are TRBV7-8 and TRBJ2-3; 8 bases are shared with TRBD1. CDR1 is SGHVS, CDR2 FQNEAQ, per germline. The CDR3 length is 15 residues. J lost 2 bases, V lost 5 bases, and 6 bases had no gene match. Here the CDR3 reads CASSVKDRATDTQYF. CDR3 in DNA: TGTGCCAGCAGCGTAAAGGACAGGGCCACAGATACGCAGTATTTT.

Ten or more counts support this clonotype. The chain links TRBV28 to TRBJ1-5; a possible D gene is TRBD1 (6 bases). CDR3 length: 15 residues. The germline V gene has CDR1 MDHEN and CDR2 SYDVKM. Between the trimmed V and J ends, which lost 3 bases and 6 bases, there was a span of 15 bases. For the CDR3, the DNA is TGTGCCAGCAGTTTCGGCAGGGGTAGACCTCAGCCCCAGCATTTT. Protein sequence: CASSFGRGRPQPQHF. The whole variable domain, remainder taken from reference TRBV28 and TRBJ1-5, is DVKVTQSSRYLVKRTGEKVFLECVQDMDHENMFWYRQDPGLGLRLIYFSYDVKMKEKGDIPEGYSVSREKKERFSLILESASTNQTSMYLCASSFGRGRPQPQHFGDGTRLSIL.

The CDR3 is CASSSLQGEKEDTQYF. CDR3 nucleotide sequence: TGTGCCAGCAGCTCCCTACAGGGGGAGAAGGAGGATACGCAGTATTTT. The chain employs TRBV5-6 and TRBJ2-3; 8 bases agree with TRBD1. This CDR3 has 16 amino acids. J gave up 6 bases and V 3 bases, and 12 bases lay outside the gene matches. Germline V gene sequence: CDR1 SGHDT, CDR2 YYEEEE.

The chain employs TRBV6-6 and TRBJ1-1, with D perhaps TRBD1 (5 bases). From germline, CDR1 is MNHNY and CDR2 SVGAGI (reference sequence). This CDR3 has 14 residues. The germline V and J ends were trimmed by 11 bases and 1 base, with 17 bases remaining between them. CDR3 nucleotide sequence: TGTGCCCGCACTCTGGCAGGGAAGAACACTGAAGCTTTCTTT. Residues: CARTLAGKNTEAFF.

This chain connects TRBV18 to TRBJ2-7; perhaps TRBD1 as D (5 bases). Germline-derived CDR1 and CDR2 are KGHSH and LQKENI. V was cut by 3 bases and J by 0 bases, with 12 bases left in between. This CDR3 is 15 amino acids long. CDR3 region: CASSPQGISSYEQYF. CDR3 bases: TGTGCCAGCTCACCTCAGGGTATTAGCTCCTACGAGCAGTACTTC.

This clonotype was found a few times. This CDR3 reads CASSLTGGPLNTEAFF. The CDR3 nucleotides are TGTGCCAGCAGTTTAACGGGGGGACCCTTGAACACTGAAGCTTTCTTT. V is TRBV12-3 or TRBV12-4 and J is TRBJ1-1, with D tentatively TRBD1 (5 bases). The germline V and J ends were trimmed by 2 bases and 0 bases, with 13 bases remaining between them. CDR3 length equals 16 residues.

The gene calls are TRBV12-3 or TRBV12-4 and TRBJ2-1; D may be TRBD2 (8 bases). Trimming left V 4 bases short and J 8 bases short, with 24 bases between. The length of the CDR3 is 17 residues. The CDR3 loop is CASSSATGPREGDEQFF. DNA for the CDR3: TGTGCCAGCAGTTCCGCGACAGGGCCCCGGGAGGGGGATGAGCAGTTCTTC.

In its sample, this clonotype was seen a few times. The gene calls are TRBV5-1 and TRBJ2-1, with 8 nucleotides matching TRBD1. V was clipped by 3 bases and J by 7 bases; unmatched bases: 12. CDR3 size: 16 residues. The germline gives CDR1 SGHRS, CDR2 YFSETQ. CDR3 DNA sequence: TGCGCCAGCAGCTCGGACAGGGCCCCGTCGTTGAATGAGCAGTTCTTC. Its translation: CASSSDRAPSLNEQFF.

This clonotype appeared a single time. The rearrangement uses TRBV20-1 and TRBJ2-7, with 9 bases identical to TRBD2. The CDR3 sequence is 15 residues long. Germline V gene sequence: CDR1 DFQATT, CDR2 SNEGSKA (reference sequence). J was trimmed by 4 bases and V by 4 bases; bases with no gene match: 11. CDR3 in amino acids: CSATLRAGGGYEQYF. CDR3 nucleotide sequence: TGCAGTGCTACCCTCAGGGCGGGAGGGGGGTACGAGCAGTACTTC.

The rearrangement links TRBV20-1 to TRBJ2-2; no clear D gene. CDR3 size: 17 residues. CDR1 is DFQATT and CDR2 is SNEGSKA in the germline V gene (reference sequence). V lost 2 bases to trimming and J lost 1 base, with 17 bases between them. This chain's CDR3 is CSARMDRTQKNTGELFF. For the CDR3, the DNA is TGCAGTGCTAGAATGGATAGGACCCAGAAGAACACCGGGGAGCTGTTTTTT.

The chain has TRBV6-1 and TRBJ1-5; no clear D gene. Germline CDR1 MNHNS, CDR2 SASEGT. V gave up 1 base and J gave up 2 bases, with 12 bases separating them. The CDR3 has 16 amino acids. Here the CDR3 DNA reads TGTGCCAGCAGTGAAGATTGGCAGTCGCGCAATCAGCCCCAGCATTTT. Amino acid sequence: CASSEDWQSRNQPQHF.

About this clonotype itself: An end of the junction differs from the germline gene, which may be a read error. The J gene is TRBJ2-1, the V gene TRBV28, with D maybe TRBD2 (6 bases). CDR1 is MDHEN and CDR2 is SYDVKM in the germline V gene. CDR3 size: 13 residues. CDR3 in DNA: TGTGCCAGAAGTTTACGAGGCTGGGAGGAGAAGTTCTTC. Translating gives CARSLRGWEEKFF. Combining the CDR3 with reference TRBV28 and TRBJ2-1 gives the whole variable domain DVKVTQSSRYLVKRTGEKVFLECVQDMDHENMFWYRQDPGLGLRLIYFSYDVKMKEKGDIPEGYSVSREKKERFSLILESASTNQTSMYLCARSLRGWEEKFFGPGTRLTVL.

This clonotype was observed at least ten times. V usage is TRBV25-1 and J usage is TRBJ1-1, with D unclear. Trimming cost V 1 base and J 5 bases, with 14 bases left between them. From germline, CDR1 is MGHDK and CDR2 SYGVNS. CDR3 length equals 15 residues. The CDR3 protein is CASSELWVRGTEAFF. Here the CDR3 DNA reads TGTGCCAGCAGTGAATTATGGGTCCGAGGGACTGAAGCTTTCTTT.

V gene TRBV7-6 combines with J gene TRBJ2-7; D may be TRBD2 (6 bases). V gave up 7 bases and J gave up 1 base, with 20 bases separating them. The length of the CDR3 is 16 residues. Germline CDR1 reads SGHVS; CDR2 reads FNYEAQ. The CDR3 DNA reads TGTGCCAGCACCCCTGTTGGGGACGGGGGATCCTACGAGCAGTACTTC. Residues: CASTPVGDGGSYEQYF.

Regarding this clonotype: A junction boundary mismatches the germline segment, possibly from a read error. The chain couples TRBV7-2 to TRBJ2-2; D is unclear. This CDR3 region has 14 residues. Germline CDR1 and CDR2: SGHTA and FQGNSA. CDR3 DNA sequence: TGTGCAAGCAACTTAGCTTCTAGAACCGGTGAGATGTTTTTT. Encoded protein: CASNLASRTGEMFF.

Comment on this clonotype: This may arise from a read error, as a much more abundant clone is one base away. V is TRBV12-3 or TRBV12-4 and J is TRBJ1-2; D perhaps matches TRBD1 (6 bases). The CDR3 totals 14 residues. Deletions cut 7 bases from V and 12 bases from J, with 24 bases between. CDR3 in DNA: TGTGCCAGCACCGGCCACGACAGGTCCCCCGGCGACACCTTC. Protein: CASTGHDRSPGDTF.

The CDR3 reads CASSYAGQGYEQYF. The CDR3 region has the DNA TGTGCCAGCAGCTACGCTGGACAAGGCTACGAGCAGTACTTC. The chain carries TRBV7-6 and TRBJ2-7; a weak D match, TRBD1 (5 bases). Trimming took 4 bases from V and 3 from J, leaving 13 bases between them. The CDR3 loop spans 14 amino acids. CDR1 and CDR2 (germline): SGHVS, FNYEAQ.

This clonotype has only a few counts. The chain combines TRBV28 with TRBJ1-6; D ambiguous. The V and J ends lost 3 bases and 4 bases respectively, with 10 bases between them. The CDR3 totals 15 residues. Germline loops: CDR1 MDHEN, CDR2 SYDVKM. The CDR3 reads CASSFPRVYNSPLHF. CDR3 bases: TGTGCCAGCAGTTTCCCGAGGGTGTATAATTCACCCCTCCACTTT.

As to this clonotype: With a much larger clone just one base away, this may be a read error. The CDR3 DNA reads TGTGCCAGCAGCTCCTCTGGACAGGTAGCTCAGCCCCAGCATTTT. Its protein is CASSSSGQVAQPQHF. The chain uses TRBV7-6 and TRBJ1-5; 7 nucleotides match TRBD1. CDR3 length: 15 amino acids. CDR1 and CDR2 from the germline V gene are SGHVS and FNYEAQ. V gave up 4 bases and J gave up 6 bases; unmatched junction bases: 9.